A few counts support the clone carrying this T cell receptor beta chain. The record originates from a study of cytomegalovirus exposure and HLA in healthy donors. Germline lookup yields CDR1 SEHNR and CDR2 FQNEAQ (reference sequence). The CDR3 spans 17 residues. V lost 4 bases and J lost 0, with 13 bases in between. It was with 60 Vbeta and 13 Jbeta primers that the PCR ran. The method was immunoSEQ multiplex PCR; TCRdb's version includes in-frame clones alone and lacks a portion of them. The sample holds around 110,000 clones; roughly 70% are singletons and the top ten take around 0.9%. This clonotype originated in a young woman in good health and CMV-seronegative. The rearrangement links TRBV7-9 to TRBJ1-6, with no clear D. The sequencing sample was made of PBMCs. The DNA for the CDR3 is TGTGCCAGCAGCTCCGGGAAGGCAAACTCCTATAATTCACCCCTCCACTTT. Translation: CASSSGKANSYNSPLHF.